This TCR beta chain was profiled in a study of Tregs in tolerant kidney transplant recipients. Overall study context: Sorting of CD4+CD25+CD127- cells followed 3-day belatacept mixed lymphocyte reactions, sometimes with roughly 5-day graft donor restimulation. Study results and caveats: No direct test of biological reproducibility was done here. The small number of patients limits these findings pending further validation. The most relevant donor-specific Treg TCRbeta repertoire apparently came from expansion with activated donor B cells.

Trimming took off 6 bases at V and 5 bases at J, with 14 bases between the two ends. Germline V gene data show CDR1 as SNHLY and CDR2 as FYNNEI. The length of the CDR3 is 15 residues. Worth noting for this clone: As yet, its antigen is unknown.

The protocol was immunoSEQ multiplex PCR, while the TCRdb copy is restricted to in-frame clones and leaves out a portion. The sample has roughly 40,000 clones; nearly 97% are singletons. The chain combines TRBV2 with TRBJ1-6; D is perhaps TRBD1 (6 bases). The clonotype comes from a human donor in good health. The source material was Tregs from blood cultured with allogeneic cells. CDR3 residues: CASSEQGSHNSPLHF. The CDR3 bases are TGTGCCAGCAGCGAACAGGGATCCCATAATTCACCCCTCCACTTT.